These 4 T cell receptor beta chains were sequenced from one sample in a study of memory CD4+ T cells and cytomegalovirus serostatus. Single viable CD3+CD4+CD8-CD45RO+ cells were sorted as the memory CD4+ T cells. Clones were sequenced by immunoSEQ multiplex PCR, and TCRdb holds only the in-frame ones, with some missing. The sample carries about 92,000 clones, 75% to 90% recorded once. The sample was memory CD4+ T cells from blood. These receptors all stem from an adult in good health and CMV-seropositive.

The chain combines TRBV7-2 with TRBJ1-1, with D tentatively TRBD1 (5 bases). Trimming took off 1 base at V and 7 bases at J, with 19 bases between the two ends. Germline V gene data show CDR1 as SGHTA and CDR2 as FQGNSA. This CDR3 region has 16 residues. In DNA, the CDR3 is TGTGCCAGCAGCTTAGGGGGCGGGCAGGGAGCAATTGAAGCTTTCTTT. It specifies CASSLGGGQGAIEAFF.

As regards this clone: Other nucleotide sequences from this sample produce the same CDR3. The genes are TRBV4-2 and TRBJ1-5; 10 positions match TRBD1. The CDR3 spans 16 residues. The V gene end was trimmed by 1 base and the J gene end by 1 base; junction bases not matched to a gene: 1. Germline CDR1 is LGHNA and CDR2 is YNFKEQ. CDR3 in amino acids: CASSQVDRGSNQPQHF. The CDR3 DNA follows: TGTGCCAGCAGCCAAGTGGACAGGGGGAGCAATCAGCCCCAGCATTTT.

The CDR3, as DNA: TGTGCCAGCAGCTTAATGGGCGGGAGAATGGTTGAGCAGTTCTTC. Protein product: CASSLMGGRMVEQFF. This chain joins TRBV7-9 and TRBJ2-1, with TRBD2 matching 7 bases. The trim removed 2 bases at V and 9 bases at J, leaving 10 bases unmatched. The CDR3 length is 15 residues. Looked up from germline, CDR1 is SEHNR and CDR2 is FQNEAQ (reference sequence).

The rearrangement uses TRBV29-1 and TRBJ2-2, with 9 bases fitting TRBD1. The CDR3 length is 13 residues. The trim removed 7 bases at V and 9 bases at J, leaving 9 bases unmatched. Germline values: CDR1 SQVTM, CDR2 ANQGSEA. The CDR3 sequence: CSAGTGSTRELFF. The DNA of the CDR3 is TGCAGCGCTGGGACAGGGTCTACAAGGGAGCTGTTTTTT.